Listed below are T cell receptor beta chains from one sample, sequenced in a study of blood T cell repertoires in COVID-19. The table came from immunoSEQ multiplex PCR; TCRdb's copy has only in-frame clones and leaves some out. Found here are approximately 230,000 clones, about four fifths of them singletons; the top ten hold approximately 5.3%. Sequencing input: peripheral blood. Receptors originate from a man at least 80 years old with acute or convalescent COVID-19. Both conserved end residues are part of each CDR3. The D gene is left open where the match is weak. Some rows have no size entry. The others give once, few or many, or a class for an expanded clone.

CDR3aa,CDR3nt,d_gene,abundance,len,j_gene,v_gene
CASSYGRTEVYEQYF,TGCGCCAGCAGCTACGGTCGGACAGAGGTCTACGAGCAGTACTTC,.,.,15,TRBJ2-7,TRBV5-1
CSASPLAGSNTGELFF,TGCAGTGCTAGTCCCCTAGCGGGCTCGAACACCGGGGAGCTGTTTTTT,TRBD2,.,16,TRBJ2-2,TRBV20-1
CASSSRTSGAHNEQFF,TGTGCCAGCAGCTCCAGGACTAGCGGGGCCCACAATGAGCAGTTCTTC,TRBD2,.,16,TRBJ2-1,TRBV5-4
CASSEALTRAGGVYEQYF,TGTGCCAGCAGTGAAGCTCTCACAAGAGCGGGAGGGGTATACGAGCAGTACTTC,TRBD2,.,18,TRBJ2-7,TRBV6-1
CASSASTSGAGELFF,TGCGCCAGCAGTGCCTCGACTAGCGGGGCCGGGGAGCTGTTTTTT,TRBD2,.,15,TRBJ2-2,TRBV10-1
CASSEVGTGGYEQYF,TGTGCCAGCAGTGAAGTTGGGACAGGGGGTTACGAGCAGTACTTC,TRBD1,many,15,TRBJ2-7,TRBV6-1
CASSLRGNQETQYF,TGTGCCAGCAGCCTCCGCGGGAACCAAGAGACCCAGTACTTC,.,.,14,TRBJ2-5,TRBV3-1/TRBV3-2
CASSLGFGQETQYF,TGCGCCAGCAGCTTGGGTTTCGGTCAAGAGACCCAGTACTTC,.,.,14,TRBJ2-5,TRBV5-1
CASGPWTGAGNTIYF,TGTGCTAGTGGTCCTTGGACAGGGGCTGGAAACACCATATATTTT,TRBD1,.,15,TRBJ1-3,TRBV12-5
CASSDKAGGTGELFF,TGTGCCAGCAGTGATAAAGCGGGAGGCACCGGGGAGCTGTTTTTT,TRBD2,.,15,TRBJ2-2,TRBV2
CASSTTVNQPQHF,TGTGCCAGTAGTACGACAGTCAATCAGCCCCAGCATTTT,.,.,13,TRBJ1-5,TRBV19
CATSMTGGDGYTF,TGTGCCACCTCCATGACAGGGGGCGATGGCTACACCTTC,TRBD1,once,13,TRBJ1-2,TRBV2
CASSAGWGGGNQPQHF,TGCGCCAGCAGTGCCGGATGGGGGGGCGGCAATCAGCCCCAGCATTTT,.,.,16,TRBJ1-5,TRBV10-2
CAISDGSNQPQHF,TGTGCCATCAGTGACGGGAGCAATCAGCCCCAGCATTTT,.,.,13,TRBJ1-5,TRBV10-3
CASSLTGAVSYEQYF,TGTGCCAGCAGTTTAACAGGGGCGGTCTCCTACGAGCAGTACTTC,TRBD1,.,15,TRBJ2-7,TRBV28
CASSPPPGAYEQYF,TGTGCCAGCAGCCCCCCCCCGGGGGCCTACGAGCAGTACTTC,.,.,14,TRBJ2-7,TRBV7-2
CASSLAGIYNEQFF,TGTGCCAGCAGTCTAGCGGGAATCTACAATGAGCAGTTCTTC,TRBD2,.,14,TRBJ2-1,TRBV3-1/TRBV3-2